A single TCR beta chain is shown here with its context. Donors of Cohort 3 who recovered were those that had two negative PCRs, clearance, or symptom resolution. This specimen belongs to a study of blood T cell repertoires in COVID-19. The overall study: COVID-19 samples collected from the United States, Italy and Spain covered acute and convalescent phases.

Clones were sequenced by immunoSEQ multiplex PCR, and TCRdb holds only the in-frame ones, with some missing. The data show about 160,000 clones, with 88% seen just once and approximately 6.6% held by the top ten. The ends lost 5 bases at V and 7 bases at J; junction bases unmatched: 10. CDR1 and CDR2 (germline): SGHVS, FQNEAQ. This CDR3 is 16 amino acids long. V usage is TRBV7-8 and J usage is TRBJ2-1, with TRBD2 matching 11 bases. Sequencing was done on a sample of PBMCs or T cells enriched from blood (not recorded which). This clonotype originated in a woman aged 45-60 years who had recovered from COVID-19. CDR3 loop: CASSDAGTSGLNEQFF. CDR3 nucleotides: TGTGCCAGCAGCGACGCCGGGACTAGCGGACTAAATGAGCAGTTCTTC.